Listed below are T cell receptor beta chains from one sample, sequenced in a study of cytomegalovirus exposure and HLA in healthy donors. The repertoire was sequenced with immunoSEQ multiplex PCR; TCRdb's copy has only in-frame clones and lacks some. This table has about 140,000 clones, roughly 75% appearing once. Sequenced sample: PBMCs. The receptors originated from a man aged 35 to 55 in good health and CMV-seropositive. Both conserved end residues are part of each CDR3. D genes are given only for firm matches. Part of the rows lack a size; the others show once, few, many or a class for expanded clones.

abundance	d_gene	v_gene	j_gene	CDR3aa	CDR3nt
-	TRBD1	TRBV10-3	TRBJ2-5	CAISPTGDETQYF	TGTGCCATCAGTCCGACAGGGGACGAGACCCAGTACTTC
-	TRBD1	TRBV27	TRBJ2-7	CASSSPDRGSYEQYF	TGTGCCAGCAGTTCTCCGGACAGGGGGTCCTACGAGCAGTACTTC
-	-	TRBV6-5	TRBJ1-6	CASRFTGPNSPLHF	TGTGCCAGCAGATTCACAGGACCCAATTCACCCCTCCACTTT
-	-	TRBV7-9	TRBJ1-5	CASSLGGLGQPQHF	TGTGCCAGCAGCTTAGGGGGGCTAGGGCAGCCCCAGCATTTT
-	-	TRBV5-1	TRBJ2-1	CASSLYWGRHNEQFF	TGCGCCAGCAGCTTGTATTGGGGGCGTCACAATGAGCAGTTCTTC
-	-	TRBV19	TRBJ1-2	CASSITGSLGYGYTF	TGTGCCAGTAGTATAACAGGGTCCCTAGGCTATGGCTACACCTTC
-	-	TRBV6-5	TRBJ1-5	CASSYSGRGTQPQHF	TGTGCCAGCAGTTACTCTGGCAGGGGTACTCAGCCCCAGCATTTT
-	TRBD2	TRBV7-2	TRBJ2-7	CASSFSRGDEQYF	TGTGCCAGCAGCTTTTCACGGGGGGACGAGCAGTACTTC
-	-	TRBV20-1	TRBJ2-7	CSASGKYEQYF	TGCAGTGCTAGCGGGAAGTACGAGCAGTACTTC
-	-	TRBV5-1	TRBJ2-5	CASSLTGHRVGEQYF	TGCGCCAGCAGCTTAACAGGACACCGCGTCGGAGAGCAGTACTTC
once	-	TRBV2	TRBJ1-2	CASSPPGDYGYTF	TGTGCCAGCAGCCCCCCAGGGGACTATGGCTACACCTTC
-	TRBD1	TRBV28	TRBJ2-3	CASSVAGTGNTDTQYF	TGTGCCAGCAGTGTCGCCGGGACAGGGAACACAGATACGCAGTATTTT
few	-	TRBV6-5	TRBJ2-7	CASSYSYGQTYEQYF	TGTGCCAGCAGTTACAGTTATGGGCAAACCTACGAGCAGTACTTC
-	-	TRBV15	TRBJ1-4	CATSRQYNEKLFF	TGTGCCACCAGCAGACAGTATAATGAAAAACTGTTTTTT
once	-	TRBV19	TRBJ2-2	CASSWGRNTGELFF	TGTGCCAGTAGTTGGGGGCGTAACACCGGGGAGCTGTTTTTT
-	-	TRBV29-1	TRBJ2-7	CSVNTRTSHSYEQYF	TGCAGCGTCAACACCCGGACATCACACTCCTACGAGCAGTACTTC
-	TRBD2	TRBV10-1	TRBJ2-1	CASSKVAGGPDEQFF	TGCGCCAGCTCCAAAGTCGCGGGGGGGCCTGATGAGCAGTTCTTC
-	-	TRBV18	TRBJ2-7	CASSPPGQEGNEQYF	TGTGCCAGCTCACCACCCGGACAGGAGGGGAACGAGCAGTACTTC
few	-	TRBV11-2	TRBJ1-3	CASSFQSSGNTIYF	TGTGCCAGCAGCTTCCAATCGAGTGGAAACACCATATATTTT
-	-	TRBV27	TRBJ1-2	CASSSSRQVANYGYTF	TGTGCCAGCAGTTCATCACGACAGGTAGCTAACTATGGCTACACCTTC
-	TRBD1	TRBV6-4	TRBJ1-1	CASRRGQGRTEAFF	TGTGCCAGCAGAAGGGGACAGGGGAGGACTGAAGCTTTCTTT
-	TRBD1	TRBV18	TRBJ1-1	CASSRTGRDTEAFF	TGTGCCAGCTCACGGACAGGCCGGGACACTGAAGCTTTCTTT
-	TRBD2	TRBV5-1	TRBJ2-1	CASSLGLAVIEQFF	TGCGCCAGCAGCCTCGGACTAGCGGTTATCGAGCAGTTCTTC
-	TRBD1	TRBV6-5	TRBJ1-6	CASSWTGAALHF	TGTGCCAGCAGTTGGACAGGTGCCGCCCTCCACTTT
-	-	TRBV2	TRBJ1-1	CASTVGQLNTEAFF	TGTGCCAGCACCGTAGGACAGCTGAACACTGAAGCTTTCTTT
few	TRBD2	TRBV7-2	TRBJ2-1	CASSGPPPGTRPDEQFF	TGTGCCAGCAGCGGACCTCCCCCCGGGACTAGACCCGACGAGCAGTTCTTC